This entry lists 31 T cell receptor beta chains sequenced from one sample in a study of shared clonotypes between healthy human individuals. The protocol was immunoSEQ multiplex PCR, while the TCRdb copy is restricted to in-frame clones and leaves out a portion. This table holds roughly 220,000 clones, 65% to 70% found once. Sequenced material: memory CD4+ T cells sorted from blood. Described subset: CD45RA-negative fraction. The receptors derive from a man between 25 and 39 years old in good health.

V and J are TRBV5-4 and TRBJ2-5; tentative D call: TRBD2 (6 bases). Germline V gene data show CDR1 as SGHNT and CDR2 as YYREEE (reference sequence). CDR3 length: 15 amino acids. Trimming took off 4 bases at V and 2 bases at J, with 15 bases between the two ends. The CDR3 region has the DNA TGTGCCAGCAGCCCATCTAGCGCGCCGCAAGAGACCCAGTACTTC. This codes for CASSPSSAPQETQYF.

This clone showed up many times. The rearrangement uses TRBV6-1 and TRBJ1-1, with D perhaps matching TRBD1 (5 bases). Germline loops: CDR1 MNHNS, CDR2 SASEGT. Between the trimmed V and J ends, which lost 4 bases and 4 bases, there was a span of 13 bases. CDR3 length equals 14 residues. DNA for the CDR3: TGTGCCAGCAGTGGCCGGGACGGACTCACTGAAGCTTTCTTT. Its translation: CASSGRDGLTEAFF.

This clone appeared once. V gene TRBV2 combines with J gene TRBJ2-7; D is perhaps TRBD2 (6 bases). The V gene lost 4 bases and the J gene lost 1 base, with 17 bases spanning the gap. Germline V lookup: CDR1 SNHLY, CDR2 FYNNEI. The CDR3 covers 16 residues. CDR3 coding DNA: TGTGCCAGCAGTGCTTCGCGGGATCGGTTTTCCTACGAGCAGTACTTC. This translates into CASSASRDRFSYEQYF.

In this sample, this clone turned up a few times. This rearrangement joins TRBV7-8 to TRBJ2-1, with D perhaps TRBD1 (5 bases). CDR3 size: 13 residues. Germline V CDR1 and CDR2: SGHVS, FQNEAQ. V was clipped by 5 bases and J by 1 base, with 6 bases between them. CDR3 amino acids: CASSRTSYNEQFF. The CDR3 nucleotides read TGTGCCAGCAGCCGGACATCCTACAATGAGCAGTTCTTC.

V usage is TRBV28 and J usage is TRBJ1-4; 9 bases fit TRBD1. From germline, CDR1 is MDHEN and CDR2 SYDVKM. The CDR3 consists of 15 residues. The trim removed 5 bases at V and 7 bases at J, leaving 8 bases unmatched. The CDR3 loop is CASSPPGQGSEKLFF. The CDR3 region has the DNA TGTGCCAGCAGTCCGCCGGGACAGGGTAGTGAAAAACTGTTTTTT.

To note about this clone: The sample contains more than one DNA sequence encoding this CDR3. The chain uses TRBV2 and TRBJ1-3, with unresolved D. The germline gives CDR1 SNHLY, CDR2 FYNNEI. This CDR3 contains 14 residues. V lost 7 bases to trimming and J lost 0 bases, with 10 bases between them. CDR3 sequence reads: CASTSEGSGNTIYF. CDR3 coding DNA: TGTGCCAGCACCTCTGAGGGCTCTGGAAACACCATATATTTT.

Points on this clone: One end of the junction varies from germline; a read error may be responsible. This chain uses TRBV2 with TRBJ2-4, with 14 bases fitting TRBD2. The CDR3 loop spans 15 amino acids. In germline, CDR1 is SNHLY, CDR2 FYNNEI. The CDR3 coding sequence is TGTGCCAGCAGTGAAGGAGGGGGACTAGCGGGAGATGGTCCTTTT. Encoded protein: CASSEGGGLAGDGPF.

The CDR3 protein is CASSQVMRGSQFYEQYF. CDR3 nucleotide sequence: TGTGCCAGCAGCCAAGTTATGCGTGGTAGCCAATTCTACGAGCAGTACTTC. This chain links TRBV4-2 with TRBJ2-7; D gene uncertain. Germline CDR1 is LGHNA and CDR2 is YNFKEQ. V was trimmed by 1 base and J by 3 bases, leaving 19 bases between them. This CDR3 comprises 17 residues.

V usage is TRBV28 and J usage is TRBJ1-5; 9 positions match TRBD1. This CDR3 has 16 residues. Germline V gives CDR1 MDHEN, CDR2 SYDVKM. The trim removed 2 bases at V and 6 bases at J, leaving 8 bases unmatched. CDR3 in amino acids: CASSLPPGQGFQPQHF. The CDR3 DNA reads TGTGCCAGCAGTTTACCTCCCGGACAGGGGTTTCAGCCCCAGCATTTT. Full variable domain (remainder filled in from reference TRBV28 and TRBJ1-5): DVKVTQSSRYLVKRTGEKVFLECVQDMDHENMFWYRQDPGLGLRLIYFSYDVKMKEKGDIPEGYSVSREKKERFSLILESASTNQTSMYLCASSLPPGQGFQPQHFGDGTRLSIL.

The chain carries TRBV29-1 and TRBJ2-3, with TRBD1 identical over 12 bases. The CDR3 covers 14 residues. Per the germline V gene, CDR1 is SQVTM and CDR2 is ANQGSEA. V dropped 8 bases and J dropped 5; count of bases not matched to a gene: 8. This chain's CDR3 is CSSTGTGGKDTQYF. CDR3 nucleotide sequence: TGCAGCTCGACCGGGACAGGGGGCAAAGATACGCAGTATTTT.

The rearrangement links TRBV30 to TRBJ1-1; D perhaps matches TRBD1 (6 bases). Between the trimmed V and J ends, which lost 5 bases and 3 bases, there was a span of 13 bases. CDR1 GTSNPN and CDR2 SVGIG come from the germline V gene (reference sequence). CDR3 length: 13 amino acids. CDR3 DNA sequence: TGTGCCTGGCAGACAGGATTTGACACTGAAGCTTTCTTT. Its protein is CAWQTGFDTEAFF.

The J gene is TRBJ2-7, the V gene TRBV11-3, with D perhaps matching TRBD2 (6 bases). Germline CDR1 and CDR2: SGHNT and YENEEA. The CDR3 is 14 residues long. Between the trimmed V and J ends, which lost 5 bases and 3 bases, there was a span of 14 bases. This CDR3 is CASSVRDWDYEQYF. DNA for the CDR3: TGTGCCAGCAGCGTCCGGGACTGGGACTACGAGCAGTACTTC.

The rearrangement links TRBV15 to TRBJ1-4, with D uncertain. Trimming took off 1 base at V and 5 bases at J, with 8 bases between the two ends. The CDR3 loop spans 14 amino acids. Germline V gives CDR1 LNHNV, CDR2 YYDKDF (reference sequence). CDR3 DNA sequence: TGTGCCACCAGCAGAGGAAACCGAAATGAAAAACTGTTTTTT. Translated: CATSRGNRNEKLFF.

This sequence joins TRBV29-1 and TRBJ2-1; D is possibly TRBD1 (5 bases). The V gene's germline CDR1 is SQVTM and CDR2 ANQGSEA. V gave up 0 bases and J gave up 5 bases, with 11 bases separating them. This CDR3 is 14 amino acids long. CDR3 sequence reads: CSVEDGARHNEQFF. CDR3 bases: TGCAGCGTTGAAGATGGGGCCCGACACAATGAGCAGTTCTTC.

The CDR3: CASSSVTGELFF. CDR3 coding DNA: TGTGCCAGCAGCTCGGTCACCGGGGAGCTGTTTTTT. The rearrangement links TRBV7-3 to TRBJ2-2; D unclear. The germline gives CDR1 SGHTA, CDR2 FQGTGA. This CDR3 contains 12 residues. V was clipped by 4 bases and J by 4 bases, with 4 bases between them.

The chain has TRBV14 and TRBJ2-3; the D gene is possibly TRBD1 (6 bases). The germline CDR1 and CDR2 sequences are SGHDN and FVKESK. The CDR3 contains 14 residues. The germline V and J ends were trimmed by 5 bases and 0 bases, with 9 bases remaining between them. The CDR3 here is CASSVRGSTDTQYF. The CDR3 DNA reads TGTGCCAGCAGCGTAAGGGGGAGCACAGATACGCAGTATTTT.

The V call is TRBV9, the J call TRBJ2-1, with TRBD2 identical over 8 bases. J gave up 5 bases and V 3 bases, and 7 bases lay outside the gene matches. The CDR3 consists of 15 residues. The V gene's germline CDR1 is SGDLS and CDR2 YYNGEE. In DNA, the CDR3 is TGTGCCAGCAGCGCACGACTAGCGCTTAACAATGAGCAGTTCTTC. Its protein product is CASSARLALNNEQFF.

The chain has TRBV9 and TRBJ2-5; 10 bases map to TRBD2. The CDR3 length is 16 residues. CDR1 and CDR2 (germline): SGDLS, YYNGEE. The V gene end was trimmed by 4 bases and the J gene end by 5 bases; junction bases not matched to a gene: 11. The CDR3 sequence is CASSRGLAGVYETQYF. The CDR3 DNA is TGTGCCAGCAGCCGTGGGCTAGCGGGAGTGTATGAGACCCAGTACTTC.

A single count supports this clone. This chain joins TRBV5-6 and TRBJ1-2; 8 bases map to TRBD1. There are 16 residues in the CDR3. V trimming: 0 bases; J trimming: 7 bases; junction bases outside the gene matches: 11. CDR1 is SGHDT, CDR2 YYEEEE, per germline. The CDR3 sequence is CASSLDAPGQVLGYTF. The CDR3, as DNA: TGTGCCAGCAGCTTGGATGCCCCGGGACAGGTTCTTGGCTACACCTTC.

This clone came up a few times. The V and J genes are TRBV30 and TRBJ1-1; D remains ambiguous. CDR1 GTSNPN and CDR2 SVGIG come from the germline V gene (reference sequence). The CDR3 sequence is 13 residues long. Between the trimmed V and J ends, which lost 5 bases and 0 bases, there was a span of 10 bases. DNA for the CDR3: TGTGCCTGGGCCCGACCGCTGAACACTGAAGCTTTCTTT. The encoded protein is CAWARPLNTEAFF.

This sequence joins TRBV7-9 and TRBJ2-7, with TRBD2 matching 7 bases. The junction had 7 bases not matched to a gene; V was cut back by 1 base and J by 4 bases. CDR3 length: 15 amino acids. Per germline, CDR1 SEHNR and CDR2 FQNEAQ (reference sequence). Here the CDR3 DNA reads TGTGCCAGCAGCTTAGGGGAGGGAGTTCAGTACGAGCAGTACTTC. Residues: CASSLGEGVQYEQYF.

This clone appeared a few times. The CDR3 DNA reads as TGTGCCATCAGTGTTGTTAGCGGGAGTCTTTTCAATGAGCAGTTCTTC. Its translation: CAISVVSGSLFNEQFF. The chain employs TRBV10-3 and TRBJ2-1, with 9 bases lining up with TRBD2. Germline V gives CDR1 ENHRY, CDR2 SYGVKD. Trimming took 4 bases from V and 6 from J; bases not matched to a gene: 10. This CDR3 has 16 amino acids.

This clone has a handful of counts. The rearrangement uses TRBV28 and TRBJ1-2; maybe TRBD1 (5 bases). V was cut by 4 bases and J by 6 bases, with 18 bases left in between. The CDR3 runs to 15 residues. Germline CDR1 is MDHEN and CDR2 is SYDVKM. The CDR3 protein is CASSSLAVQGHGYTF. The CDR3 DNA reads as TGTGCCAGCAGTTCATTGGCCGTGCAGGGCCATGGCTACACCTTC.

V and J are TRBV5-1 and TRBJ1-3; the D gene is possibly TRBD1 (6 bases). V lost 4 bases and J 3 bases, leaving 11 bases between the germline ends. Germline values: CDR1 SGHRS, CDR2 YFSETQ. The CDR3 spans 14 residues. CDR3 in amino acids: CASSVGAGGNTIYF. CDR3 bases: TGCGCCAGCAGCGTGGGGGCAGGTGGAAACACCATATATTTT.

J is TRBJ1-5 and V is TRBV6-6; 8 positions match TRBD1. The germline CDR1 and CDR2 sequences are MNHNY and SVGAGI (reference sequence). V was clipped by 5 bases and J by 5 bases; unmatched bases: 8. The CDR3 loop spans 15 amino acids. The CDR3 DNA is TGTGCCAGCAGTCGAGACAGGGGAATGGATCAGCCCCAGCATTTT. Translation gives CASSRDRGMDQPQHF.

This clone was seen only once. The chain combines TRBV5-1 with TRBJ2-7; 7 bases fit TRBD1. Germline V CDR1 and CDR2: SGHRS, YFSETQ. The V segment lost 4 bases and the J segment 7 bases; nucleotides outside the gene matches: 17. This CDR3 contains 16 residues. CDR3 sequence: CASSPFGTASWGEQYF. The CDR3 region has the DNA TGCGCCAGCAGCCCCTTTGGGACAGCCTCTTGGGGGGAGCAGTACTTC.

CDR3 residues: CASSSTSVGGNQPQHF. CDR3 nucleotide sequence: TGTGCCAGCAGCTCCACCTCCGTCGGGGGCAATCAGCCCCAGCATTTT. The rearrangement joins TRBV6-6 to TRBJ1-5; D not certain. Germline CDR1 is MNHNY and CDR2 is SVGAGI (reference sequence). The CDR3 runs 16 residues. Trimming stripped 6 bases from V and 2 bases from J, with 17 bases between.

The V call is TRBV6-5, the J call TRBJ1-2, with D unresolved. The V end lost 6 bases, the J end lost 2 bases, and 13 bases lay between the germline ends. The germline V gene encodes CDR1 MNHEY and CDR2 SVGAGI. CDR3 size: 14 residues. CDR3 nucleotides: TGTGCCAGCAGCAAATACAAAGGGAACTATGGCTACACCTTC. Its translation: CASSKYKGNYGYTF.

The genes are TRBV5-1 and TRBJ1-2, with D maybe TRBD1 (6 bases). Per germline, CDR1 SGHRS and CDR2 YFSETQ. The length of the CDR3 is 13 residues. Deletions cut 4 bases from V and 9 bases from J, with 16 bases between. CDR3 loop: CASSEGGQTSYTF. The CDR3 coding sequence is TGCGCCAGCAGCGAGGGCGGACAGACTAGCTACACCTTC.

This rearrangement joins TRBV6-1 to TRBJ1-5; D gene unclear. V dropped 5 bases and J dropped 0 bases, with 11 bases sitting between them. There are 15 residues in the CDR3. Germline V gene lookup returns CDR1 MNHNS and CDR2 SASEGT. The CDR3 protein is CASSRSQTSNQPQHF. The CDR3 coding sequence is TGTGCCAGCAGTCGGAGCCAAACTAGCAATCAGCCCCAGCATTTT.

This clone was observed a single time. The chain combines TRBV28 with TRBJ2-5; 8 bases match TRBD2. V shed 2 bases, J shed 4 bases, and the junction held 3 bases outside the gene matches. The CDR3 is 14 amino acids. From germline, CDR1 is MDHEN and CDR2 SYDVKM. The chain's CDR3 is CASSLSGGGETQYF. DNA for the CDR3: TGTGCCAGCAGTTTAAGCGGGGGAGGAGAGACCCAGTACTTC.